This T cell receptor (beta chain) was obtained from a study of shared clonotypes between healthy human individuals. Germline CDR1 is SGHRS and CDR2 is YFSETQ. This CDR3 is 15 amino acids long. Trimming at V came to 4 bases and at J to 3 bases, leaving 5 bases not matched to a gene. A deep-level run was used for the assay. Original analysis: ImmunoSEQ output lacked quality scores and full-length reads, limiting matched filtering. TCRdb keeps only in-frame clones here, not all; method: immunoSEQ multiplex PCR. The V and J calls and clone size come from that table; D and trimming were worked out from the DNA. The profile shows approximately 1.1 million clones, around 82% of them singletons. This clone was observed once. What it recognizes is unknown. Findings and limits, study-wide: Among non-shared clonotypes, generation probabilities were lower than among those shared by all four donors.

Sequencing was done on a sample of memory CD4+ T cells from PBMCs. Regarding subset: CD45RA-negative fraction. The TCR comes from a man between 18 and 29 years old in good health. Some clones in this sample may be carry-over from other donors' samples. The rearrangement joins TRBV5-1 to TRBJ2-7; 12 bases map to TRBD1. CDR3 nucleotide sequence: TGCGCCAGCAGCCCAGGGACAGGGGGCATCTACGAGCAGTACTTC. Amino acids: CASSPGTGGIYEQYF.